This entry lists 28 T cell receptor beta chains sequenced from one sample in a study of T cells in Graves' hyperthyroidism and ophthalmopathy. RNA transcripts yielded amplified TCR beta CDR3 regions. The TCR CDR3 was amplified in a first-round RT-PCR using the HTBI primer set. TCRdb used MiXCR to reprocess the multiplex PCR reads, holding one entry per CDR3 protein. The data contain approximately 400,000 distinct CDR3 sequences, roughly 14% of them singletons. The specimen sequenced was blood. These receptors were obtained from a man between 25 and 39 years old with Graves' hyperthyroidism that later progressed to Graves' ophthalmopathy.

This clonotype was seen only a few times. The germline gene is not matched at one end of the junction; a read error may be the cause. CDR3 protein: CASSLEHLGGTQYF. CDR3 DNA sequence: TGTGCTAGCAGCTTAGAACACCTCGGTGGGACCCAGTACTTC. The V call is TRBV7-7, the J call TRBJ2-5; D call uncertain. The length of the CDR3 is 14 residues. Germline V gene sequence: CDR1 SSHAT, CDR2 FNYEAQ (reference sequence).

This clonotype was observed a few times. This sequence joins TRBV29-1 and TRBJ1-2, with a weak D call TRBD1 (6 bases). This CDR3 has 12 residues. Germline V gene lookup returns CDR1 SQVTM and CDR2 ANQGSEA. Trimming left V 3 bases short and J 8 bases short, with 13 bases between. DNA for the CDR3: TGCAGCGTTGAGTACAGGGAGGAGGGCTACACCTTC. Protein: CSVEYREEGYTF.

This clonotype was counted many times. V is TRBV7-2 and J is TRBJ1-3, with D hard to call. In germline, CDR1 is SGHTA, CDR2 FQGNSA. Trimming removed 5 bases at V and 3 bases at J, with 5 bases between. The CDR3 spans 12 residues. CDR3: CASSASGNTIYF. In DNA, the CDR3 is TGTGCCAGCAGCGCCAGTGGAAACACCATATATTTT. Filled out from reference TRBV7-2 and TRBJ1-3, the complete variable domain reads GAGVSQSPSNKVTEKGKDVELRCDPISGHTALYWYRQSLGQGLEFLIYFQGNSAPDKSGLPSDRFSAERTGGSVSTLTIQRTQQEDSAVYLCASSASGNTIYFGEGSWLTVV.

This chain's CDR3 is CASSVNRQGELFF. CDR3 DNA sequence: TGTGCCAGCAGCGTAAATCGGCAGGGGGAGCTGTTTTTT. The chain joins TRBV9 to TRBJ2-2; D is uncertain. V was cut by 1 base and J by 8 bases, with 9 bases left in between. The CDR3 spans 13 residues. The germline CDR1 and CDR2 sequences are SGDLS and YYNGEE.

To note about this clonotype: This could be a read error, since a much larger clone is one nucleotide away. The J gene is TRBJ2-7, the V gene TRBV7-6; D call uncertain. Looked up from germline, CDR1 is SGHVS and CDR2 is FNYEAQ. Trimming pared 4 bases from V and 2 bases from J, leaving 12 bases between. The CDR3 contains 14 residues. DNA of the CDR3: TGTGCCAGCAGCTCAGAGCAGGCCACCTACGAGCAGTACTTC. The encoded protein is CASSSEQATYEQYF.

This clonotype was recorded many times. The gene calls are TRBV20-1 and TRBJ1-4, with 7 nucleotides matching TRBD1. V lost 8 bases, J lost 6 bases, and 6 bases stayed unmatched. The length of the CDR3 is 12 residues. The germline CDR1 and CDR2 sequences are DFQATT and SNEGSKA (reference sequence). The CDR3 DNA reads TGCAGTCCGAGGGGGCGGGATGAAAAACTGTTTTTT. It codes for CSPRGRDEKLFF.

The rearrangement joins TRBV7-3 to TRBJ2-2; TRBD2 matches 7 bases. The CDR3 loop spans 15 amino acids. CDR1 is SGHTA, CDR2 FQGTGA, per germline. V gave up 4 bases and J gave up 7 bases; unmatched junction bases: 9. The CDR3 reads CASSSSLGGYGELFF. The CDR3 DNA follows: TGTGCCAGCAGCTCGAGCCTGGGGGGGTACGGGGAGCTGTTTTTT.

This clonotype was found a few times. The chain recombines TRBV20-1 with TRBJ2-1, with 7 positions matching TRBD2. J gave up 7 bases and V 1 base, and 13 bases lay outside the gene matches. Per germline, CDR1 DFQATT and CDR2 SNEGSKA (reference sequence). This CDR3 is 16 amino acids long. CDR3 DNA sequence: TGCAGTGCTAGAGGGAAGGGAATGGGGGGGGAGAATGAGCAGTTCTTC. This sequence encodes CSARGKGMGGENEQFF.

The chain has TRBV15 and TRBJ2-3; D unresolved. The CDR3 spans 15 residues. The V and J ends lost 0 bases and 4 bases respectively, with 11 bases between them. Germline V lookup: CDR1 LNHNV, CDR2 YYDKDF (reference sequence). CDR3 protein: CATSREHGVADTQYF. The CDR3 nucleotides are TGTGCCACCAGCAGAGAGCATGGGGTAGCAGATACGCAGTATTTT.

About this clonotype: A much larger clone is a single base away; this may be a read error. The V gene is TRBV2, the J gene TRBJ2-2, with D tentatively TRBD2 (5 bases). The CDR3 consists of 13 residues. Germline V CDR1 and CDR2: SNHLY, FYNNEI. This CDR3 is CASSRLPTGELLF. The DNA of the CDR3 is TGTGCCAGCAGCAGGCTTCCCACCGGGGAGCTGCTTTTT.

This clonotype appeared many times. Here the CDR3 DNA reads TGTGCCAGCTCCACGGGACAGGGCAATGAGCAGTTCTTC. Protein product: CASSTGQGNEQFF. This chain links TRBV18 with TRBJ2-1; 9 positions agree with TRBD1. Trimming removed 6 bases from V and 6 bases from J; junction bases left unmatched: 3. Germline-derived CDR1 and CDR2 are KGHSH and LQKENI. The CDR3 length is 13 residues.

This clonotype has a handful of counts. V gene TRBV5-1 combines with J gene TRBJ2-5; a weak D match, TRBD1 (5 bases). Germline loops: CDR1 SGHRS, CDR2 YFSETQ. V lost 4 bases and J 1 base, leaving 14 bases between the germline ends. This CDR3 region has 15 residues. The DNA for the CDR3 is TGCGCCAGCAGCCCGAATACAGGTATCCAAGAGACCCAGTACTTC. It yields the protein CASSPNTGIQETQYF. The whole variable domain, filled in from reference TRBV5-1 and TRBJ2-5, reads KAGVTQTPRYLIKTRGQQVTLSCSPISGHRSVSWYQQTPGQGLQFLFEYFSETQRNKGNFPGRFSGRQFSNSRSEMNVSTLELGDSALYLCASSPNTGIQETQYFGPGTRLLVL.

This rearrangement joins TRBV3-1 to TRBJ1-3; 8 bases align to TRBD1. The CDR3 spans 15 residues. CDR1 LGHDT and CDR2 YNNKEL come from the germline V gene (reference sequence). V was clipped by 1 base and J by 14 bases; unmatched bases: 13. CDR3 bases: TGTGCCAGCAGCCAAGTCGCAGGGGGCGGACCTACCTTATATTTT. Translated, it gives CASSQVAGGGPTLYF.

This clonotype was recorded many times. The rearrangement links TRBV28 to TRBJ1-1, with D possibly TRBD1 on 5 matching bases. Germline CDR1 and CDR2: MDHEN and SYDVKM. V was shortened by 1 base and J by 4 bases, with 10 bases between the two germline ends. The CDR3 runs 14 residues. This chain's CDR3 is CASSLLAGRTEAFF. The CDR3 bases are TGTGCCAGCAGTTTATTAGCAGGGCGCACTGAAGCTTTCTTT.

This clonotype was counted once. With a much larger clone just one base away, this may be a read error. The rearrangement links TRBV30 to TRBJ2-7; 9 positions agree with TRBD1. This CDR3 has 14 residues. Germline CDR1 reads GTSNPN; CDR2 reads SVGIG (reference sequence). The V gene end was trimmed by 1 base and the J gene end by 5 bases; junction bases not matched to a gene: 6. The CDR3 protein is CAWSAGTGSHEQYF. As DNA, the CDR3 is TGTGCCTGGAGTGCCGGGACAGGGAGCCACGAGCAGTACTTC.

In its sample, this clonotype was seen many times. The chain has TRBV2 and TRBJ2-1; 9 positions match TRBD2. The CDR3 contains 15 residues. V lost 2 bases and J lost 4; bases outside the gene matches: 3. Germline V gene lookup returns CDR1 SNHLY and CDR2 FYNNEI. This chain's CDR3 is CASSELLAGYNEQFF. The DNA of the CDR3 is TGTGCCAGCAGTGAACTCCTAGCGGGGTACAATGAGCAGTTCTTC.

The chain joins TRBV11-2 to TRBJ2-3; 12 bases match TRBD2. CDR3 length: 18 residues. CDR1 SGHAT and CDR2 FQNNGV come from the germline V gene. With 0 bases clipped from V and 3 bases from J, the junction kept 7 bases outside the gene matches. This CDR3 reads CASSLDWASGGATDTQYF. For the CDR3, the DNA is TGTGCCAGCAGCTTAGATTGGGCTAGCGGGGGGGCTACAGATACGCAGTATTTT.

At least ten counts were recorded for this clonotype. V usage is TRBV2 and J usage is TRBJ2-1; 8 bases map to TRBD2. The trim removed 6 bases at V and 7 bases at J, leaving 8 bases unmatched. CDR3 length equals 14 residues. Germline loops: CDR1 SNHLY, CDR2 FYNNEI. CDR3 coding DNA: TGTGCCAGCAGCCCAGCGGGAGAAAGGAATGAGCAGTTCTTC. Protein product: CASSPAGERNEQFF.

This clonotype came up many times. The chain links TRBV2 to TRBJ1-2; D gene ambiguous. Germline lookup yields CDR1 SNHLY and CDR2 FYNNEI. The V and J ends lost 8 bases and 0 bases respectively, with 16 bases between them. This CDR3 has 15 residues. In nucleotides, the CDR3 is TGTGCCAGCGGTGCTTCAATCATTTCTAACTATGGCTACACCTTC. This gives the protein CASGASIISNYGYTF. The whole variable domain, remainder taken from reference TRBV2 and TRBJ1-2, is EPEVTQTPSHQVTQMGQEVILRCVPISNHLYFYWYRQILGQKVEFLVSFYNNEISEKSEIFDDQFSVERPDGSNFTLKIRSTKLEDSAMYFCASGASIISNYGYTFGSGTRLTVV.

This clonotype was picked up many times. The chain couples TRBV7-8 to TRBJ1-1, with no clear D. V lost 5 bases to trimming and J lost 6 bases, with 16 bases between them. This CDR3 is 14 amino acids long. The V gene's germline CDR1 is SGHVS and CDR2 FQNEAQ. In nucleotides, the CDR3 is TGTGCCAGCAGCGCACGGGCCTCGAGCGCTGAAGCTTTCTTT. Translating it yields CASSARASSAEAFF.

This clonotype showed up many times. The chain couples TRBV12-3 or TRBV12-4 to TRBJ2-1; 11 nucleotides align to TRBD2. The CDR3 is 15 amino acids. Unmatched junction bases numbered 8, after V lost 6 bases and J lost 7 bases. The CDR3 DNA is TGTGCCAGCAGACTTACTAGCGGGGGTTCGAATGAGCAGTTCTTC. This codes for CASRLTSGGSNEQFF.

This clonotype appeared many times. V is TRBV6-1 and J is TRBJ2-2; D is perhaps TRBD2 (5 bases). The germline V and J ends were trimmed by 5 bases and 4 bases, with 14 bases remaining between them. From germline, CDR1 is MNHNS and CDR2 SASEGT. CDR3 size: 15 residues. The DNA for the CDR3 is TGTGCCAGCAGTTACGCTGATGGGAGCACCGGGGAGCTGTTTTTT. This codes for CASSYADGSTGELFF.

The J gene is TRBJ1-1, the V gene TRBV9; D gene unclear. Looked up from germline, CDR1 is SGDLS and CDR2 is YYNGEE. V was pared by 3 bases and J by 5 bases, with 8 bases between. CDR3 length: 12 residues. The CDR3 loop is CASSGAGTEAFF. CDR3 sequence (DNA): TGTGCCAGCAGCGGTGCGGGGACTGAAGCTTTCTTT.

There are a few counts of this clonotype. The rearrangement joins TRBV9 to TRBJ1-4; D uncertain. In germline, CDR1 is SGDLS, CDR2 YYNGEE. Trimming removed 3 bases at V and 5 bases at J, with 5 bases between. The CDR3 has 12 amino acids. CDR3 sequence reads: CASSARNEKLFF. CDR3 nucleotides: TGTGCCAGCAGCGCCCGAAATGAAAAACTGTTTTTT.

This chain links TRBV6-1 with TRBJ1-5; possible D gene TRBD1, 5 bases. The CDR3 runs to 13 residues. Germline CDR1 is MNHNS and CDR2 is SASEGT. Deletions cut 5 bases from V and 3 bases from J, with 8 bases between. CDR3 loop: CASSRGYNQPQHF. CDR3 DNA: TGTGCCAGCAGTAGGGGTTACAATCAGCCCCAGCATTTT.

The CDR3 is CASTTDRGGNEQFF. The CDR3 region has the DNA TGTGCCAGTACCACGGACAGGGGCGGCAATGAGCAGTTCTTC. The rearrangement links TRBV19 to TRBJ2-1, with 9 positions matching TRBD1. Germline-derived CDR1 and CDR2 are LNHDA and SQIVND (reference sequence). V was pared by 7 bases and J by 6 bases, with 7 bases of the junction left unmatched. This CDR3 has 14 amino acids. Full variable domain (rest looked up from reference TRBV19 and TRBJ2-1): DGGITQSPKYLFRKEGQNVTLSCEQNLNHDAMYWYRQDPGQGLRLIYYSQIVNDFQKGDIAEGYSVSREKKESFPLTVTSAQKNPTAFYLCASTTDRGGNEQFFGPGTRLTVL.

There are a few counts of this clonotype. This rearrangement joins TRBV19 to TRBJ2-2; maybe TRBD2 (5 bases). V was clipped by 4 bases and J by 7 bases, with 16 bases between them. Germline assignment: CDR1 LNHDA and CDR2 SQIVND (reference sequence). The CDR3 totals 15 residues. Here the CDR3 DNA reads TGTGCCAGTAGTAGTAGGGTGAGGCGGGTCGGGGAGCTGTTTTTT. Protein sequence: CASSSRVRRVGELFF.

The genes are TRBV28 and TRBJ1-4; D gene unclear. This CDR3 comprises 15 residues. Trimming stripped 5 bases from V and 0 bases from J, with 10 bases between. Germline CDR1 MDHEN, CDR2 SYDVKM. CDR3 sequence reads: CASSKRAATNEKLFF. CDR3 DNA sequence: TGTGCCAGCAGTAAACGAGCCGCAACTAATGAAAAACTGTTTTTT.